This entry features one T cell receptor (beta chain) sequence. Its matching antigen is unknown. This record comes from a study of early T cells in non-severe SARS-CoV-2 infection. Study overall: Investigators sequenced bulk RNA drawn from unsorted whole blood, and chains remained unpaired. Study-level results: Database matching using VDJdb favored anti-spike CD8 responses, with private and CD4 specificities left missing.

The CDR3 has 14 residues. With V trimmed by 2 bases and J by 5 bases, 4 bases remained unmatched. Looked up from germline, CDR1 is SGDLS and CDR2 is YYNGEE. Unique molecular identifiers (one per individual cDNA molecule) were attached. TCRdb ran MiXCR on the 5' RACE reads and lists one entry per CDR3 protein. The sample carries about 50,000 distinct CDR3 sequences, roughly a tenth recorded once. The starting material was whole blood, obtained at baseline. The chain carries TRBV9 and TRBJ1-3; 7 positions agree with TRBD1. This clonotype was obtained from an adult who was a healthcare worker with PCR-confirmed SARS-CoV-2 infection or an uninfected control (not recorded which). The CDR3 DNA follows: TGTGCCAGCAGCGTGCAAGGGGGCAGAAACACCATATATTTT. Residues: CASSVQGGRNTIYF.